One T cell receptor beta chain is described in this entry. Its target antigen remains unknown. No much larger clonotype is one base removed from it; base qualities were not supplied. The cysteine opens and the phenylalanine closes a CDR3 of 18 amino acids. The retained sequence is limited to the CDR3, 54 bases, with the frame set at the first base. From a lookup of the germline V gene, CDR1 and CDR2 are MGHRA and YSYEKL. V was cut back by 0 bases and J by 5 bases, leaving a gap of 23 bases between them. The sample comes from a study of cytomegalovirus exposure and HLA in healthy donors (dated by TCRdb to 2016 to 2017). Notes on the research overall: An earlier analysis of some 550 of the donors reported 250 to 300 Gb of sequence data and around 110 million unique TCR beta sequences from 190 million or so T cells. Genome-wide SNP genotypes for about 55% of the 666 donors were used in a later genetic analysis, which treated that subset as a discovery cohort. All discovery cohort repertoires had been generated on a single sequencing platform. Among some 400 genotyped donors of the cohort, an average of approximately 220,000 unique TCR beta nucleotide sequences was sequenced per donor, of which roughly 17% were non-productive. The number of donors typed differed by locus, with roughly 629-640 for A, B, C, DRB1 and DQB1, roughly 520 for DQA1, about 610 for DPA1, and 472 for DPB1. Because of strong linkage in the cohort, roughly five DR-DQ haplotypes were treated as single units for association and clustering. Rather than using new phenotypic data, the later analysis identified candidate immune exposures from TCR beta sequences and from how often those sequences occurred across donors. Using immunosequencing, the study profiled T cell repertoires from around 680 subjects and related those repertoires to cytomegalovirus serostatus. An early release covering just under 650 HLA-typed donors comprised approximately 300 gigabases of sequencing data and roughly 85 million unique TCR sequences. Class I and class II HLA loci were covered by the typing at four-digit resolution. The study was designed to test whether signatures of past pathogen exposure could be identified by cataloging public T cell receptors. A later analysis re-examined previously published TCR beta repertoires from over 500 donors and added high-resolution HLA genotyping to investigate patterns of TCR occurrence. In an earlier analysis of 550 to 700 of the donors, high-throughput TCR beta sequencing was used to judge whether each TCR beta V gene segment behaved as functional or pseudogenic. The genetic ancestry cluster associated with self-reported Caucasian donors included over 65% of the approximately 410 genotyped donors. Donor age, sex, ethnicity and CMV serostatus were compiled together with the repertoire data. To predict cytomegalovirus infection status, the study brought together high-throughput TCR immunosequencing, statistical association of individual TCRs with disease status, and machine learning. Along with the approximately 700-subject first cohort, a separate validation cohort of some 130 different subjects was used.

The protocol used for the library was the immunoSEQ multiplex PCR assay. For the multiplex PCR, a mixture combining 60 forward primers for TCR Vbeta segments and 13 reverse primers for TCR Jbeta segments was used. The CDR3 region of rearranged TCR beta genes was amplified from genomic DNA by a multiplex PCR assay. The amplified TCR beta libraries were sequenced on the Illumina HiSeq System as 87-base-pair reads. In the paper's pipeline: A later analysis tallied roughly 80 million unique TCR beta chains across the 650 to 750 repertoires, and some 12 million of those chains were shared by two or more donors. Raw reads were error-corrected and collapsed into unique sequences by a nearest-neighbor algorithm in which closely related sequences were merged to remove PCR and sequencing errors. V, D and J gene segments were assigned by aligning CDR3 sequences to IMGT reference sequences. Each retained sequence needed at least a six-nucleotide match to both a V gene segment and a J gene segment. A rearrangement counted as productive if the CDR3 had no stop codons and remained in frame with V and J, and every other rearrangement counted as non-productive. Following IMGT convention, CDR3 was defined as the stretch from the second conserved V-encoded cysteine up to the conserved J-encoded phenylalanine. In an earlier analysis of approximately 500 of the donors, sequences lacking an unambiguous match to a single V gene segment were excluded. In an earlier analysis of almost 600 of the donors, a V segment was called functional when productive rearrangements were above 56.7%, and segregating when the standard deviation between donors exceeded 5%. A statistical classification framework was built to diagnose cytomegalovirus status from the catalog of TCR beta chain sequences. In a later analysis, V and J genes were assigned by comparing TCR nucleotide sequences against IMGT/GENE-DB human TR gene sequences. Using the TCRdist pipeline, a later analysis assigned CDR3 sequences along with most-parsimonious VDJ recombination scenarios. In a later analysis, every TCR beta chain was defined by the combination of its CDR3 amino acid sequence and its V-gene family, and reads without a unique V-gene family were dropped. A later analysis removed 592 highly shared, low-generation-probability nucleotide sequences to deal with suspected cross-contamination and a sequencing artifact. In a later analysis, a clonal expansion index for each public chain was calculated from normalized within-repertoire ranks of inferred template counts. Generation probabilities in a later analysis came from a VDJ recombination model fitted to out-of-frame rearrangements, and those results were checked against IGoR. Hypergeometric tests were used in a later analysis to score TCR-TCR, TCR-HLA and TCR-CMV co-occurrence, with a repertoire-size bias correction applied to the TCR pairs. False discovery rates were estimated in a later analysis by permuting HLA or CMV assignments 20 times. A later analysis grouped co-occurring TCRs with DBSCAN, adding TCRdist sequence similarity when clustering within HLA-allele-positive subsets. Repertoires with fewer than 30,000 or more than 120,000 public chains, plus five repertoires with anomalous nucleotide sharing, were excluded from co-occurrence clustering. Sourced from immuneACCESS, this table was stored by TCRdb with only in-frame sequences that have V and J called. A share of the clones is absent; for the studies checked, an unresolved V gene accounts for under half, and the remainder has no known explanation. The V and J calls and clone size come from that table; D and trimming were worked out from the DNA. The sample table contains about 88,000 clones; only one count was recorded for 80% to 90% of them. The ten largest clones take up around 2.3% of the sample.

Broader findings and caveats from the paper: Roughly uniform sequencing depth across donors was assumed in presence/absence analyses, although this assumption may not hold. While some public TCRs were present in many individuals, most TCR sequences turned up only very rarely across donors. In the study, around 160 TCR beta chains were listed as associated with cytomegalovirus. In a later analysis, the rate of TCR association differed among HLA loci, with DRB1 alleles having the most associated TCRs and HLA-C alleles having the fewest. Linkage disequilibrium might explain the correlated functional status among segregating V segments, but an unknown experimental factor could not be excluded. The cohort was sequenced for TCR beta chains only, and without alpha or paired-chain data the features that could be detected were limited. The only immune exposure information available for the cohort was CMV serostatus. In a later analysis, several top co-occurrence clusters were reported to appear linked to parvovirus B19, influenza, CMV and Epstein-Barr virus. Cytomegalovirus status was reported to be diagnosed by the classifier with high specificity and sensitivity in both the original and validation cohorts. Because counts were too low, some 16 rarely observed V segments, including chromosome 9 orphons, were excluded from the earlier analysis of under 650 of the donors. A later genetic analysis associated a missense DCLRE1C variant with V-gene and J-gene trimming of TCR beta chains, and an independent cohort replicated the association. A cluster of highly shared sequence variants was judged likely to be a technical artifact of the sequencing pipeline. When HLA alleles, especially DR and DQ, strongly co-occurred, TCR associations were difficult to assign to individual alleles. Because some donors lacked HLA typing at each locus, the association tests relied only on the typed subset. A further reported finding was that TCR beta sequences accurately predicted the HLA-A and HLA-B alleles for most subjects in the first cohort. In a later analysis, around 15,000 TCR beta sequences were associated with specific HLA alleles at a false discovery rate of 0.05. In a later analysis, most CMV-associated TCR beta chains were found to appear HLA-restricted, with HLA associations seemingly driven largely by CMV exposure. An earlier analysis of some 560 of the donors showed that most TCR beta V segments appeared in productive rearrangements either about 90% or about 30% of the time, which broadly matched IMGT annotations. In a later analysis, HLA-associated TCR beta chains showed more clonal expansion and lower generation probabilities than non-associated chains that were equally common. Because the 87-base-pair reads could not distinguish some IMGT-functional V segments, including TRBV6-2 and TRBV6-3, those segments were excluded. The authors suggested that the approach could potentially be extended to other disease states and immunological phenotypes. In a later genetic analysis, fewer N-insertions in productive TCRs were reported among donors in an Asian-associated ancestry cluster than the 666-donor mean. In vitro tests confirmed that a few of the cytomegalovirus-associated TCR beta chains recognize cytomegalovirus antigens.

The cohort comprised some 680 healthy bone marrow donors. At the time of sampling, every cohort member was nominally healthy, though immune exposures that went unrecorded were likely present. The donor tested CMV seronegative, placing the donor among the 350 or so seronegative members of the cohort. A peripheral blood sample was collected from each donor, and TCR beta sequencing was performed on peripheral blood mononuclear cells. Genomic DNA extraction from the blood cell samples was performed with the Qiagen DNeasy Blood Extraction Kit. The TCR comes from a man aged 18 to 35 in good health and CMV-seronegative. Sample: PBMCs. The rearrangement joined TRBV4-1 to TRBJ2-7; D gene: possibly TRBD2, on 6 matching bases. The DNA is TGCGCCAGCAGCCAAGAAACTGTGGCGGGGACTGGCCTCCACGAGCAGTACTTC. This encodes CASSQETVAGTGLHEQYF.